Shown below are 15 T cell receptor beta chains from a single sample sequenced in a study of blood T cell repertoires in COVID-19. The protocol was immunoSEQ multiplex PCR, while the TCRdb copy is restricted to in-frame clones and leaves out a portion. Altogether approximately 200,000 clones are present, over 65% being singletons, with the ten largest covering roughly 20%. Sequencing was carried out using peripheral blood. The receptors stem from a person aged 65 to 85 with COVID-19, enrolled during active disease.

This rearrangement joins TRBV7-2 to TRBJ2-1, with D possibly TRBD2 on 5 matching bases. V lost 4 bases to trimming and J lost 3 bases, with 13 bases between them. This CDR3 contains 15 residues. Germline assignment: CDR1 SGHTA and CDR2 FQGNSA. CDR3 in DNA: TGTGCCAGCAGCTCTCCTCCAGAGGGCTACAATGAGCAGTTCTTC. It encodes CASSSPPEGYNEQFF.

This clone was observed at least ten times. V gene TRBV14 combines with J gene TRBJ2-6; 9 nucleotides agree with TRBD2. After removal of 2 bases from V and 4 bases from J, the junction contained 15 bases not matched to a gene. Germline V gene lookup returns CDR1 SGHDN and CDR2 FVKESK. CDR3 length: 20 residues. The chain's CDR3 is CASSQKLAGGPTAGANVLTF. The CDR3, as DNA: TGTGCCAGCAGCCAAAAACTTGCGGGAGGGCCAACCGCGGGGGCCAACGTCCTGACTTTC.

This chain connects TRBV5-1 to TRBJ1-1; D is possibly TRBD1 (5 bases). Germline lookup yields CDR1 SGHRS and CDR2 YFSETQ. The V and J ends lost 4 bases and 6 bases respectively, with 16 bases between them. CDR3 size: 14 residues. The CDR3 DNA reads TGCGCCAGCAGCAAAGGACGGGGGGAGGCTGAAGCTTTCTTT. Its translation is CASSKGRGEAEAFF.

This sequence joins TRBV19 and TRBJ2-4; TRBD1 matches at 10 bases. The V gene end was trimmed by 4 bases and the J gene end by 6 bases; junction bases not matched to a gene: 9. The germline CDR1 and CDR2 sequences are LNHDA and SQIVND (reference sequence). This CDR3 comprises 16 residues. For the CDR3, the DNA is TGTGCCAGTAGTACCCGGGACAGGGGTGAGAGAAACATTCAGTACTTC. It translates to CASSTRDRGERNIQYF.

The chain's CDR3 is CASSLTRGNEQYF. CDR3 DNA sequence: TGTGCCAGCAGCTTAACAAGGGGGAACGAGCAGTACTTC. J is TRBJ2-7 and V is TRBV7-3; D possibly corresponds to TRBD1 (6 bases). The germline V and J ends were trimmed by 0 bases and 5 bases, with 8 bases remaining between them. CDR1 and CDR2 (germline): SGHTA, FQGTGA. The CDR3 has 13 residues.

J is TRBJ2-7 and V is TRBV5-1; 8 bases line up with TRBD1. Germline CDR1 is SGHRS and CDR2 is YFSETQ. V shed 4 bases and J 6 bases; nucleotides not matched to a gene: 6. The CDR3 runs to 13 residues. Here the CDR3 reads CASSTQGAGEQYF. Written as DNA, the CDR3 is TGCGCCAGCAGCACCCAGGGGGCCGGCGAGCAGTACTTC.

This chain joins TRBV9 and TRBJ1-1, with D possibly TRBD1 on 5 matching bases. The CDR3 length is 14 residues. V dropped 0 bases and J dropped 0 bases, with 6 bases sitting between them. The germline gives CDR1 SGDLS, CDR2 YYNGEE. CDR3 residues: CASSVGQMNTEAFF. The CDR3 region has the DNA TGTGCCAGCAGCGTAGGACAGATGAACACTGAAGCTTTCTTT.

CDR3 sequence: CASSPPGGGRYTF. In DNA, the CDR3 is TGTGCCAGCAGTCCACCGGGCGGGGGGAGGTACACCTTC. This chain joins TRBV28 and TRBJ1-2; D might be TRBD1 (5 bases). The CDR3 covers 13 residues. V was trimmed by 5 bases and J by 11 bases, leaving 18 bases between them. The germline gives CDR1 MDHEN, CDR2 SYDVKM.

The genes are TRBV10-3 and TRBJ1-6, with 8 bases matching TRBD1. Germline CDR1 and CDR2: ENHRY and SYGVKD. V lost 5 bases, J lost 10 bases, and 4 bases stayed unmatched. The CDR3 covers 13 residues. CDR3 nucleotide sequence: TGTGCCATCAGTCAGGGGGCAGGATCACCCCTCCACTTT. Its translation: CAISQGAGSPLHF.

The chain links TRBV5-1 to TRBJ2-4; maybe TRBD2 (6 bases). Germline CDR1 SGHRS, CDR2 YFSETQ. V dropped 0 bases and J dropped 8 bases, with 15 bases sitting between them. The CDR3 has 15 amino acids. CDR3 loop: CASSLDGRKADIQYF. The CDR3 bases are TGCGCCAGCAGCTTGGATGGGAGGAAGGCTGACATTCAGTACTTC.

V and J are TRBV7-9 and TRBJ2-5; a possible D gene is TRBD1 (5 bases). V lost 0 bases, J lost 2 bases, and 10 bases lay in between. CDR3 size: 15 residues. Per germline, CDR1 SEHNR and CDR2 FQNEAQ (reference sequence). The CDR3, as DNA: TGTGCCAGCAGCTTAGCTGGCCAGGGTCAAGAGACCCAGTACTTC. It codes for CASSLAGQGQETQYF.

CDR3 in amino acids: CASSLRTAHNSPLHF. The DNA for the CDR3 is TGTGCCAGCAGCTTACGGACAGCCCATAATTCACCCCTCCACTTT. The rearrangement links TRBV5-4 to TRBJ1-6, with a tentative D call TRBD1 (6 bases). This CDR3 spans 15 amino acids. V lost 2 bases to trimming and J lost 5 bases, with 11 bases between them. Germline V gives CDR1 SGHNT, CDR2 YYREEE (reference sequence). Combining the CDR3 with reference TRBV5-4 and TRBJ1-6 gives the whole variable domain ETGVTQSPTHLIKTRGQQVTLRCSSQSGHNTVSWYQQALGQGPQFIFQYYREEENGRGNFPPRFSGLQFPNYSSELNVNALELDDSALYLCASSLRTAHNSPLHFGNGTRLTVT.

The rearrangement joins TRBV7-9 to TRBJ1-5, with D tentatively TRBD1 (6 bases). V gave up 4 bases and J gave up 0 bases, with 10 bases separating them. Germline values: CDR1 SEHNR, CDR2 FQNEAQ (reference sequence). The CDR3 is 15 residues long. The CDR3 reads CASSSDSYSNQPQHF. As DNA, the CDR3 is TGTGCCAGCAGCTCGGACAGCTATAGCAATCAGCCCCAGCATTTT.

This chain joins TRBV3-1 (or the pseudogene TRBV3-2) and TRBJ2-7, with a possible D match to TRBD2 (7 bases). Germline CDR1 and CDR2: LGHDT and YNNKEL (reference sequence). This CDR3 spans 17 amino acids. The ends were cut back, 4 bases at V and 2 bases at J, with 21 bases in the middle. The CDR3 DNA follows: TGTGCCAGCAGCCCACGACAATTTGGGGGGGGCCCCTACGAGCAGTACTTC. Translating gives CASSPRQFGGGPYEQYF.

This clone occurred once. The rearrangement links TRBV28 to TRBJ2-7; D unresolved. Germline lookup yields CDR1 MDHEN and CDR2 SYDVKM. The CDR3 has 13 residues. V lost 2 bases and J 3 bases, leaving 8 bases between the germline ends. CDR3: CASSLGGFYEQYF. CDR3 coding DNA: TGTGCCAGCAGTTTAGGCGGATTCTACGAGCAGTACTTC. Variable domain in full (rest from reference TRBV28 and TRBJ2-7): DVKVTQSSRYLVKRTGEKVFLECVQDMDHENMFWYRQDPGLGLRLIYFSYDVKMKEKGDIPEGYSVSREKKERFSLILESASTNQTSMYLCASSLGGFYEQYFGPGTRLTVT.